These T cell receptor beta chains were read from a single sample in a study of T cells in Graves' hyperthyroidism and ophthalmopathy. TCRdb re-called the multiplex PCR reads through MiXCR, storing one row per CDR3 protein. The sample has 300,000 or so distinct CDR3 sequences; around 20% are singletons. The source material was blood. The source is a woman aged 45-65 years with Graves' hyperthyroidism. Both conserved end residues are part of each CDR3. D genes are given only for firm matches. Size values are once, few and many counts, or a class for expanded clones, and some rows have none.

v_call	clone_size	j_call	d_call	cdr3_aa	cdr3_nt
TRBV18	NA	TRBJ2-7	NA	CASSQTDFTTGSYEQYF	TGTGCCAGCTCACAGACAGATTTCACCACGGGCTCCTACGAGCAGTACTTC
TRBV5-5	many	TRBJ1-3	TRBD1	CASSLGDSSGNTIYF	TGTGCCAGCAGCTTGGGGGACAGCTCTGGAAACACCATATATTTT
TRBV28	few	TRBJ1-3	NA	CASSLNGRNTIYF	TGTGCCAGCAGTTTAAATGGGAGAAACACCATATATTTT
TRBV19	few	TRBJ2-7	NA	CASVGRDYEQYF	TGTGCCAGTGTTGGCAGGGATTACGAGCAGTACTTC
TRBV25-1	many	TRBJ2-1	TRBD1	CASSDTVGTGNNEQFF	TGTGCCAGCAGTGATACAGTGGGGACAGGGAACAATGAGCAGTTCTTC
TRBV20-1	NA	TRBJ1-5	NA	CSARETANQPQHF	TGCAGTGCTAGAGAGACGGCCAATCAGCCCCAGCATTTT
TRBV28	NA	TRBJ1-2	NA	CASSLWRAVYGYTF	TGTGCCAGCAGTTTATGGAGGGCAGTTTATGGCTACACCTTC
TRBV5-1	many	TRBJ2-1	NA	CASSLGDYRSYNEQFF	TGCGCCAGCAGCTTGGGGGATTATCGGTCCTACAATGAGCAGTTCTTC
TRBV7-3	NA	TRBJ2-4	NA	CASSPDGTAKNIQYF	TGTGCCAGCAGCCCAGACGGGACAGCCAAAAACATTCAGTACTTC
TRBV28	few	TRBJ1-2	NA	CASAGGGYTF	TGTGCCAGCGCCGGGGGGGGCTACACCTTC
TRBV5-1	NA	TRBJ2-1	NA	CASSRSGATPYNEQFF	TGCGCCAGCAGCCGATCCGGAGCCACGCCCTACAATGAGCAGTTCTTC
TRBV20-1	NA	TRBJ1-2	TRBD1	CNFLGTGVRGYTF	TGCAACTTTCTCGGGACAGGGGTGAGGGGCTACACCTTC
TRBV11-1	many	TRBJ2-6	TRBD2	CASSLATGAGTVSGANVLTF	TGTGCCAGCAGCTTAGCCACAGGAGCGGGAACTGTCTCAGGGGCCAACGTCCTGACTTTC
TRBV28	once	TRBJ2-7	NA	CASSPYGREQYF	TGTGCCAGCAGTCCGTATGGCCGCGAGCAGTACTTC
TRBV12-5	many	TRBJ2-3	NA	CASGSGFATDTQYF	TGTGCTAGTGGTTCAGGGTTCGCAACAGATACGCAGTATTTT
TRBV7-9	NA	TRBJ2-3	TRBD2	CASSPTWGLAGAQDTQYF	TGTGCCAGCAGTCCAACATGGGGACTAGCGGGAGCACAAGATACGCAGTATTTT
TRBV7-3	many	TRBJ2-1	NA	CASSPRGQLGDEQFF	TGTGCCAGCAGCCCCAGAGGCCAACTAGGCGATGAGCAGTTCTTC
TRBV19	few	TRBJ1-3	NA	CASHTRSLSGNTIYF	TGTGCCAGTCACACGAGGAGCCTCTCTGGAAACACCATATATTTT
TRBV27	many	TRBJ2-7	NA	CASRSDGISYEQYF	TGTGCCAGCAGATCGGACGGGATCTCCTACGAGCAGTACTTC
TRBV7-8	many	TRBJ1-1	TRBD1	CASSSRGGNTEAFF	TGTGCCAGCAGCTCCAGGGGGGGGAACACTGAAGCTTTCTTT
TRBV20-1	few	TRBJ2-1	NA	CSARVLTGTLMFF	TGCAGTGCTAGAGTCCTCACAGGGACCCTCATGTTCTTC
TRBV20-1	NA	TRBJ2-7	NA	CSATGRTNYEQYF	TGCAGTGCTACAGGCAGGACAAACTACGAGCAGTACTTC
TRBV2	NA	TRBJ1-1	NA	CAGSRSLGGPGTEAFF	TGTGCCGGCAGCCGTAGTTTGGGGGGGCCGGGGACTGAAGCTTTCTTT
TRBV6-1	many	TRBJ2-1	NA	CASTQSNEQFF	TGTGCCAGCACCCAGAGTAATGAGCAGTTCTTC
TRBV3-1	NA	TRBJ2-7	TRBD1	CASSLPGQGVTYEQYF	TGTGCCAGCAGCCTCCCCGGACAGGGGGTAACCTACGAGCAGTACTTC
TRBV6-1	many	TRBJ1-5	NA	CASSDGLHQPQHF	TGTGCCAGCAGTGATGGATTGCATCAGCCCCAGCATTTT
TRBV5-1	many	TRBJ2-2	TRBD2	CASSQLAGGWTGELFF	TGCGCCAGCAGCCAATTAGCGGGAGGGTGGACCGGGGAGCTGTTTTTT
TRBV2	NA	TRBJ1-1	TRBD1	CASSRTGEHTEAFF	TGTGCCAGCAGTCGGACAGGGGAGCACACTGAAGCTTTCTTT
TRBV5-1	many	TRBJ2-3	TRBD2	CASSRRGSTDTQYF	TGCGCCAGCAGCCGGCGGGGGAGCACAGATACGCAGTATTTT
TRBV19	NA	TRBJ1-5	TRBD1	CASTPLGQGAWGQPQHF	TGTGCCAGTACTCCTCTTGGACAGGGGGCTTGGGGGCAGCCCCAGCATTTT
TRBV6-1	NA	TRBJ2-3	TRBD1	CASSIRQGRTDTQYF	TGTGCCAGCAGTATTAGACAGGGGAGGACAGATACGCAGTATTTT
TRBV20-1	NA	TRBJ2-3	TRBD1	CSASLGGPDTQYF	TGCAGTGCTAGCTTAGGGGGCCCAGATACGCAGTATTTT
TRBV7-3	many	TRBJ2-7	TRBD1	CASSSGTGSEQYF	TGTGCCAGCAGCTCCGGGACAGGGAGCGAGCAGTACTTC